The 5 T cell receptor beta chains below come from one sample, sequenced in a study of CD8 T cells in Susac syndrome. With random hexamers, roughly 0.5 to 1 ug RNA was reverse transcribed. Via MiXCR, TCRdb re-called the immunoSEQ multiplex PCR reads, giving one row per CDR3 protein. The data show hundreds of thousands of distinct CDR3 sequences, 80% to 95% seen once. The sample comprised CD4+ T cells from PBMCs. These receptors were obtained from a human donor with multiple sclerosis.

The chain recombines TRBV28 with TRBJ2-3, with 12 bases aligning to TRBD2. The V and J ends lost 5 bases and 9 bases, in that order; junction bases with no gene match: 12. Germline assignment: CDR1 MDHEN and CDR2 SYDVKM. This CDR3 region has 16 residues. CDR3 protein: CASSLRASGGAGTQYF. The CDR3 coding sequence is TGTGCCAGCAGTCTACGGGCTAGCGGGGGGGCTGGCACGCAGTATTTT.

This clonotype was recorded only once. This chain joins TRBV28 and TRBJ1-1; TRBD1 aligns across 7 bases. The V gene end was trimmed by 3 bases and the J gene end by 10 bases; junction bases not matched to a gene: 5. The CDR3 runs 12 residues. CDR1 and CDR2 (germline): MDHEN, SYDVKM. CDR3: CASSLGQGGAFF. CDR3 in DNA: TGTGCCAGCAGTTTGGGGCAGGGGGGAGCTTTCTTT.

The chain combines TRBV3-1 with TRBJ2-1, with D perhaps matching TRBD2 (6 bases). Germline V gives CDR1 LGHDT, CDR2 YNNKEL (reference sequence). CDR3 length: 13 amino acids. Between the trimmed V and J ends, which lost 6 bases and 8 bases, there was a span of 14 bases. CDR3 loop: CASRRSGRHEQFF. The CDR3 nucleotides are TGTGCCAGCAGACGGTCTGGGAGGCATGAGCAGTTCTTC.

This chain joins TRBV28 and TRBJ2-7; 9 nucleotides line up with TRBD1. CDR3 length: 13 residues. V dropped 5 bases and J dropped 5; count of bases not matched to a gene: 4. The germline gives CDR1 MDHEN, CDR2 SYDVKM. The CDR3 reads CASSEGQGDEQYF. The CDR3 bases are TGTGCCAGCAGTGAGGGACAGGGCGACGAGCAGTACTTC.

The rearrangement uses TRBV7-2 and TRBJ2-1, with 9 bases fitting TRBD1. The CDR3 extends over 14 amino acids. The germline V gene has CDR1 SGHTA and CDR2 FQGNSA. V lost 5 bases and J lost 6; bases outside the gene matches: 5. The CDR3 reads CASSRDRAGNEQFF. The CDR3 region has the DNA TGTGCCAGCAGCAGGGACAGGGCGGGCAATGAGCAGTTCTTC.